This T cell receptor (beta chain) was obtained from a study of shared clonotypes between healthy human individuals. Profiled with immunoSEQ multiplex PCR; TCRdb holds only in-frame clones, not every one. The sample contains almost 700,000 clones, 92% of which appear only once. This CDR3 is built from 16 residues. The germline V and J ends were trimmed by 5 bases and 8 bases, with 24 bases remaining between them. Germline values: CDR1 MDHEN, CDR2 SYDVKM. CD8 cells regarded as naive lacked CD45RO, were positively chosen for CCR7, and omitted terminally differentiated effector memory CD45RA+ cells. Sequences were obtained from naive CD8+ T cells sorted from blood. This chain connects TRBV28 to TRBJ1-2; D perhaps matches TRBD1 (5 bases). The TCR sequence derives from a man aged 25-45 years in good health. CDR3 DNA: TGTGCCAGCAGTGAGCCCACCTATCAGGGAACTAGGGGCTACACCTTC. Translation gives CASSEPTYQGTRGYTF.